This TCR beta chain was captured in a study of Ad26.COV2.S vaccination and SARS-CoV-2 variants. The overall study: It was the COV1001 Ad26.COV2.S trial arm that included the donor.

Treatment defined: some 19 received Ad26.COV2.S at low or high dose, single or two shots; about 5 received placebo; per-sample allocation not given. Samples were taken on day 63 after the first vaccine or placebo injection. Comment on this clone: The antigen is undetermined.

CDR1 SGHTA and CDR2 FQGNSA come from the germline V gene. The CDR3 covers 15 residues. Deletions cut 1 base from V and 2 bases from J, with 9 bases between. TCRdb keeps only in-frame clones here, not all; method: immunoSEQ multiplex PCR. The repertoire holds under 250,000 clones, with 87% as singletons. Whole-study findings and limits: Greater spike-specific TCR breadth was seen in vaccine recipients than in placebo recipients. Placebo and vaccine recipients had non-spike TCR breadth that was similar. CD8+ and CD4+ T cells specific for spike reportedly responded with substantial breadth after vaccination.

Sequencing was performed on peripheral blood, taken in a trial of Ad26.COV2.S vaccine versus placebo. The V gene is TRBV7-2, the J gene TRBJ2-1; no firm D call. The sequence derives from a person aged 18-65 years who received the Ad26.COV2.S COVID-19 vaccine or a placebo. The CDR3 is CASSLEGSPYNEQFF. CDR3 nucleotides: TGTGCCAGCAGCTTAGAGGGCTCACCCTACAATGAGCAGTTCTTC.